This TCR beta chain was found in a study of PD-1 blockade in classical Hodgkin lymphoma. Time point meaning: cycle 4 day 1 (C4D1), after five to seven weeks of nivolumab. Each of the patients experienced relapse following autologous stem cell transplantation, and their brentuximab vedotin exposure differed. From germline, CDR1 is MDHEN and CDR2 SYDVKM. CDR3 size: 15 residues. Sequencing used immunoSEQ multiplex PCR; TCRdb keeps in-frame clones, though not all of them. The sample consists of about 41,000 clones, 55% to 70% of them appearing once. This sequence joins TRBV28 and TRBJ2-5, with 9 bases fitting TRBD1. Near its end, the DNA agrees better with TRBJ2-7, so the J call may be wrong. This sequence originates from a human donor with classical Hodgkin lymphoma. Sequencing used peripheral blood mononuclear cells (PBMCs), obtained before the fourth cycle of nivolumab. CDR3 nucleotide sequence: TGTGCCAGCAGTTTCTCCGGACAGGGGTTCTACGAGCAGTACTTC. Amino acids: CASSFSGQGFYEQYF.